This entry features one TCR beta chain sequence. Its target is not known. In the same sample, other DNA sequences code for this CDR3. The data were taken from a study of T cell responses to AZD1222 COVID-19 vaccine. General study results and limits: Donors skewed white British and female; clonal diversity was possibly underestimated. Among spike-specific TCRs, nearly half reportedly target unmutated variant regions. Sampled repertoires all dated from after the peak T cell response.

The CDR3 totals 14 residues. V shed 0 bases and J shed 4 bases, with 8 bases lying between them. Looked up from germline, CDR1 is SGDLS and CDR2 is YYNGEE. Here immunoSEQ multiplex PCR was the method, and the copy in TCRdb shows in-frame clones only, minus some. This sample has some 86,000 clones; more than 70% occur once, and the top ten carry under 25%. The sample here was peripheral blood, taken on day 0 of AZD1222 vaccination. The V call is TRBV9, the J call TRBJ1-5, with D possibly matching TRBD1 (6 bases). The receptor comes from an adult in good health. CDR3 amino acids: CASSVGQGNQPQHF. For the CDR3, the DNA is TGTGCCAGCAGCGTAGGCCAGGGGAATCAGCCCCAGCATTTT.